These 6 T cell receptor beta chains were all obtained from the same sample, sequenced in a study of cytomegalovirus exposure and HLA in healthy donors. The PCR used 60 Vbeta and 13 Jbeta primers. TCRdb keeps only in-frame clones here, not all; method: immunoSEQ multiplex PCR. The profile shows 100,000 to 150,000 clones, around 81% of them singletons. The sequenced sample was PBMCs. The receptors originated from a female donor in good health and CMV-seronegative.

CDR3 sequence (DNA): TGTGCCAGCAGCTTACAGGGGGCAAGCTATGGCTACACCTTC. Residues: CASSLQGASYGYTF. The rearrangement uses TRBV7-2 and TRBJ1-2; TRBD1 matches 8 bases. The CDR3 has 14 residues. Germline V gives CDR1 SGHTA, CDR2 FQGNSA. V dropped 2 bases and J dropped 4; count of bases not matched to a gene: 3.

In its sample, this clone was seen once. The rearrangement uses TRBV7-3 and TRBJ1-1, with no clear D. V was trimmed by 3 bases and J by 11 bases, leaving 10 bases between them. This CDR3 is built from 11 residues. Germline CDR1 and CDR2: SGHTA and FQGTGA. The CDR3 nucleotides read TGTGCCAGCAGCTTCTTCTTTGAGGCTTTCTTT. This encodes CASSFFFEAFF.

To note about this clone: The junction and the germline gene differ at one end; a read error may be behind it. The rearrangement joins TRBV7-8 to TRBJ2-3; 8 bases map to TRBD2. This CDR3 has 17 residues. Germline V lookup: CDR1 SGHVS, CDR2 FQNEAQ. CDR3 protein: CASSPGFSGAGTDAQYF. The CDR3 DNA reads TGTGCCAGCAGCCCAGGCTTTAGCGGGGCCGGCACAGATGCGCAGTATTTT.

The J gene is TRBJ1-2, the V gene TRBV5-4, with 7 positions matching TRBD1. Germline lookup yields CDR1 SGHNT and CDR2 YYREEE (reference sequence). The trim removed 3 bases at V and 3 bases at J, leaving 8 bases unmatched. This CDR3 spans 15 amino acids. CDR3 nucleotides: TGTGCCAGCAGCTCAGCCAGGGGGGTCGACTATGGCTACACCTTC. Translated, it gives CASSSARGVDYGYTF.

This CDR3 reads CAWSKTSGRIYEQFF. As DNA, the CDR3 is TGTGCCTGGAGCAAAACTAGCGGGAGGATCTATGAGCAGTTCTTC. The chain couples TRBV30 to TRBJ2-1; 12 bases line up with TRBD2. CDR1 is GTSNPN and CDR2 is SVGIG in the germline V gene (reference sequence). V was pared by 3 bases and J by 8 bases, with 8 bases of the junction left unmatched. CDR3 length: 15 residues.

This clone was found a few times. This sequence joins TRBV18 and TRBJ1-3; D is uncertain. V lost 1 base and J 2 bases, leaving 21 bases between the germline ends. The germline CDR1 and CDR2 sequences are KGHSH and LQKENI. This CDR3 contains 19 residues. As DNA, the CDR3 is TGTGCCAGCTCACCACTAGAACCGGGAAGTCATGGGACTGGAAACACCATATATTTT. It is translated as CASSPLEPGSHGTGNTIYF.